A single T cell receptor (beta chain) is shown here with its context. Per the original methods: Amplified reference gene primers provided the basis for estimating nucleated cell counts. Only in-frame clones appear in the TCRdb table, and some are missing; sequencing was by immunoSEQ multiplex PCR. The DNA was the basis for D and trimming; V, J and clone size are from that table. Among about 78,000 clones listed, around nine tenths were seen once. This sample was included in a study of blood T cell repertoires in COVID-19. Study details: Collection of acute and convalescent COVID-19 samples took place in the United States, Italy and Spain. Nucleic acid was either cDNA or gDNA, and it came from T cells, B-cell-depleted T cells, or PBMCs.

V gave up 0 bases and J gave up 4 bases, with 13 bases separating them. CDR1 and CDR2 (germline): SGDLS, YYNGEE. CDR3 length equals 15 residues. The specimen was peripheral blood. The sequence derives from a man aged 50-59 years with active or convalescent COVID-19. The rearrangement links TRBV9 to TRBJ1-1; TRBD1 is a possible D gene (5 bases). This chain's CDR3 is CASSVVPGLGTEAFF. For the CDR3, the DNA is TGTGCCAGCAGCGTAGTTCCAGGGCTGGGCACTGAAGCTTTCTTT.